The TCR beta chain under discussion was sequenced for a study of blood T cells in healthy people across ages. Broader study findings: Roughly linearly, TCR beta diversity per million T cells fell as age increased.

Then a second PCR, running about 6 to 12 cycles, was carried out with a sample-barcoded 5' primer and a J-beta primer mix. Every sample returned 2.5 million or more CDR3-containing paired-end reads. TCRdb reprocessed the 5' RACE reads with MiXCR, giving one entry per CDR3 protein. The data show around 990,000 distinct CDR3 sequences, 30% to 40% seen once. Turning to this clonotype: Its antigen is unidentified.

Sequenced sample: blood. The receptor was derived from a man younger than 30 in good health.

CDR3 bases: TGCGCCAGCAGCTTGGTTTTCGGGGAGTCCTACAATGAGCAGTTCTTC. It translates to CASSLVFGESYNEQFF. The chain links TRBV5-1 to TRBJ2-1; TRBD2 is a possible D gene (5 bases). This CDR3 spans 16 amino acids. Germline CDR1 and CDR2: SGHRS and YFSETQ. Trimming shortened V by 0 bases and J by 1 base, and 11 bases separated the two germline ends.